This T cell receptor (beta chain) stems from a study of CXCR3-negative and CXCR3-positive naive CD8 T cells. cDNA libraries for TRB were generated by 5' RACE incorporating UMI labels. TCRdb reprocessed the 5' RACE reads, keeping one entry per CDR3 protein, no DNA. This sample lists 75,000 to 95,000 distinct CDR3 sequences; its ten largest clones have 0.85% to 1.4%. Note on this clonotype: Antigen: not known.

Overall study findings and caveats: Naive cells with CXCR3 showed TRB CDR3s that were more hydrophobic than those in CXCR3-negative naive cells. Memory CD8+ cells showed much lower diversity, while both naive subsets displayed comparably high diversity.

This CDR3 comprises 17 residues. Germline V gene sequence: CDR1 SGHTA, CDR2 FQGTGA. Sequencing used naive CXCR3- CD8+ T cells from blood. Subset noted: CD45RO-CCR7+CD27+CD95- naive CD8+ T cells lacking CXCR3 (TNR3-). This sequence joins TRBV7-3 and TRBJ2-6; TCRdb selects TRBD1, and the lack of DNA leaves this call unchecked. This sequence originates from a human donor in good health. Some clones in this sample may be carry-over from other donors' samples. This chain's CDR3 is CASSSWDSSSGANVLTF.